This entry lists 9 T cell receptor beta chains sequenced from one sample in a study of blood T cell repertoires in COVID-19. The assay was immunoSEQ multiplex PCR, and TCRdb's table has in-frame clones only and misses some. The sample yields 80,000 or so clones, roughly four fifths seen once. Sequencing input: peripheral blood. The receptors shown here come from a woman in her 70s with acute or convalescent COVID-19.

J is TRBJ2-2 and V is TRBV5-4, with 7 bases identical to TRBD1. V lost 5 bases, J lost 0 bases, and 4 bases stayed unmatched. Germline V gives CDR1 SGHNT, CDR2 YYREEE (reference sequence). The length of the CDR3 is 15 residues. CDR3 DNA: TGTGCCAGCAGACCGGGACAGTCGAACACCGGGGAGCTGTTTTTT. Residues: CASRPGQSNTGELFF.

The rearrangement uses TRBV20-1 and TRBJ1-6; a weak D match, TRBD1 (6 bases). There are 13 residues in the CDR3. Deletions cut 3 bases from V and 6 bases from J, with 9 bases between. Germline CDR1 DFQATT, CDR2 SNEGSKA (reference sequence). The CDR3 reads CSASTGFNSPLHF. The DNA of the CDR3 is TGCAGTGCTAGTACAGGGTTTAATTCACCCCTCCACTTT.

The rearrangement links TRBV4-2 to TRBJ2-5; the match to TRBD2 covers 8 bases. Per the germline V gene, CDR1 is LGHNA and CDR2 is YNFKEQ. After removal of 6 bases from V and 2 bases from J, the junction contained 5 bases not matched to a gene. CDR3 length: 14 residues. The CDR3 spells CASRGSGIQETQYF. CDR3 nucleotides: TGTGCCAGCAGGGGTAGCGGGATACAAGAGACCCAGTACTTC.

This clone was recorded only once. This chain connects TRBV7-8 to TRBJ2-2; 11 bases are shared with TRBD2. With 1 base clipped from V and 6 bases from J, the junction kept 4 bases outside the gene matches. This CDR3 region has 16 residues. The V gene's germline CDR1 is SGHVS and CDR2 FQNEAQ. For the CDR3, the DNA is TGTGCCAGCAGCTTAGTACTACTAGCGGGAGCCGGGGAGCTGTTTTTT. Its translation is CASSLVLLAGAGELFF.

The DNA of the CDR3 is TGTGCCAGCAGCTTATTACCTTCTACTATGACAGCCGTAAAAAACATTCAGTACTTC. Translation gives CASSLLPSTMTAVKNIQYF. The V call is TRBV7-8, the J call TRBJ2-4; D perhaps matches TRBD1 (5 bases). Germline loops: CDR1 SGHVS, CDR2 FQNEAQ. The CDR3 has 19 residues. V shed 2 bases and J shed 4 bases, with 24 bases lying between them. Filled out from reference TRBV7-8 and TRBJ2-4, the complete variable domain reads GAGVSQSPRYKVAKRGQDVALRCDPISGHVSLFWYQQALGQGPEFLTYFQNEAQLDKSGLPSDRFFAERPEGSVSTLKIQRTQQEDSAVYLCASSLLPSTMTAVKNIQYFGAGTRLSVL.

The V and J genes are TRBV5-1 and TRBJ1-3, with 7 positions matching TRBD1. With V trimmed by 4 bases and J by 0 bases, 7 bases remained unmatched. Germline V lookup: CDR1 SGHRS, CDR2 YFSETQ. This CDR3 comprises 16 residues. The CDR3 DNA follows: TGCGCCAGCAGCGGAGGGGACAGTGGCTCTGGAAACACCATATATTTT. Translated, it gives CASSGGDSGSGNTIYF.

V usage is TRBV12-3 or TRBV12-4 and J usage is TRBJ1-1, with D perhaps TRBD1 (6 bases). This CDR3 comprises 13 residues. Trimming took off 2 bases at V and 5 bases at J, with 9 bases between the two ends. Here the CDR3 reads CASSLRGRTEAFF. The CDR3 DNA sequence: TGTGCCAGCAGTTTAAGGGGGAGAACTGAAGCTTTCTTT.

This chain links TRBV5-5 with TRBJ1-6, with a possible D match to TRBD1 (6 bases). V was cut by 3 bases and J by 8 bases, with 12 bases left in between. Germline lookup yields CDR1 SGHKS and CDR2 YYEKEE (reference sequence). The CDR3 totals 14 residues. This chain's CDR3 is CASSSPDRDSPLHF. CDR3 DNA sequence: TGTGCCAGCAGCTCCCCGGACAGAGATTCACCCCTCCACTTT.

V gene TRBV12-3 or TRBV12-4 combines with J gene TRBJ1-6, with TRBD1 as a possible D gene (5 bases). The CDR3 contains 13 residues. V was clipped by 5 bases and J by 8 bases, with 10 bases between them. The CDR3 protein is CASSRGGDSPLHF. For the CDR3, the DNA is TGTGCCAGCAGTAGGGGCGGGGATTCACCCCTCCACTTT.